The 15 T cell receptor beta chains presented below share a single source sample, sequenced in a study of shared clonotypes between healthy human individuals. Assay: immunoSEQ multiplex PCR; the TCRdb copy retains only in-frame clones and omits some. The repertoire holds roughly 2.5 million clones, with more than 80% as singletons. The sample consisted of naive CD4+ T cells sorted from blood. The subset is: CD45RA+ positively selected. Source of these receptors: a man in his late teens or twenties in good health.

The chain employs TRBV5-1 and TRBJ2-1; D gene unclear. The V end was cut by 0 bases, the J end by 5 bases, with 6 bases between. The CDR3 extends over 13 amino acids. CDR1 and CDR2 (germline): SGHRS, YFSETQ. The CDR3 DNA sequence: TGCGCCAGCAGCTTGGTGGGGAACAATGAGCAGTTCTTC. It translates to CASSLVGNNEQFF.

V gene TRBV6-5 combines with J gene TRBJ1-1, with 8 bases matching TRBD1. In germline, CDR1 is MNHEY, CDR2 SVGAGI. With V trimmed by 6 bases and J by 4 bases, 4 bases remained unmatched. This CDR3 contains 13 residues. CDR3 nucleotides: TGTGCCAGCAGCGGACAGGGAATCACTGAAGCTTTCTTT. Its translation: CASSGQGITEAFF.

J is TRBJ2-4 and V is TRBV5-6, with D unresolved. The V gene lost 3 bases and the J gene lost 0 bases, with 10 bases spanning the gap. Germline V gene data show CDR1 as SGHDT and CDR2 as YYEEEE. CDR3 length: 15 residues. The CDR3 region has the DNA TGTGCCAGCAGCTCAACGACTCTAGCCAAAAACATTCAGTACTTC. Its translation is CASSSTTLAKNIQYF.

The sample holds one count of this clone. The chain is built from TRBV28 and TRBJ1-2, with D uncertain. The CDR3 runs to 12 residues. Germline V gives CDR1 MDHEN, CDR2 SYDVKM. V lost 1 base and J lost 4, with 4 bases in between. CDR3 sequence reads: CASSLFLYGYTF. The CDR3 DNA reads TGTGCCAGCAGTTTATTTCTCTATGGCTACACCTTC.

This clone was detected only once. This chain links TRBV7-6 with TRBJ1-1; the D gene is possibly TRBD1 (5 bases). Germline V gene data show CDR1 as SGHVS and CDR2 as FNYEAQ. The CDR3 is 13 amino acids. V was pared by 5 bases and J by 0 bases, with 7 bases between. CDR3 region: CASSRDLNTEAFF. CDR3 nucleotide sequence: TGTGCCAGCAGCCGGGACCTGAACACTGAAGCTTTCTTT.

The chain recombines TRBV7-2 with TRBJ2-2; 7 bases are a match to TRBD1. This CDR3 region has 16 residues. Unmatched junction bases numbered 7, after V lost 4 bases and J lost 2 bases. Germline V lookup: CDR1 SGHTA, CDR2 FQGNSA. The CDR3 bases are TGTGCCAGCAGCTCCGCCGGGACAGCTAACACCGGGGAGCTGTTTTTT. Translation gives CASSSAGTANTGELFF.

J is TRBJ1-5 and V is TRBV18; TRBD1 is a possible D gene (5 bases). The germline CDR1 and CDR2 sequences are KGHSH and LQKENI. V lost 0 bases and J 7 bases, leaving 10 bases between the germline ends. The CDR3 has 14 amino acids. The CDR3 region is CASSPPGTLQPQHF. The CDR3 DNA reads as TGTGCCAGCTCACCACCCGGGACGCTACAGCCCCAGCATTTT.

This clone was detected only once. Other DNA sequences within the sample encode an identical CDR3. The chain links TRBV28 to TRBJ1-6; 9 nucleotides align to TRBD1. Germline V CDR1 and CDR2: MDHEN, SYDVKM. This CDR3 comprises 14 residues. The V and J ends lost 3 bases and 9 bases, in that order; junction bases with no gene match: 3. The DNA for the CDR3 is TGTGCCAGCAGTTTGGGGGACAGGGTTTCACCCCTCCACTTT. Translating it yields CASSLGDRVSPLHF.

This rearrangement joins TRBV5-1 to TRBJ2-7, with TRBD2 matching 7 bases. The junction had 7 bases not matched to a gene; V was cut back by 5 bases and J by 5 bases. The CDR3 runs 13 residues. The germline V gene encodes CDR1 SGHRS and CDR2 YFSETQ. Written as DNA, the CDR3 is TGCGCCAGCAGTTCCGGGACTATCAACGAGCAGTACTTC. Its protein is CASSSGTINEQYF.

The gene calls are TRBV6-1 and TRBJ1-1, with 9 bases matching TRBD1. Germline CDR1 reads MNHNS; CDR2 reads SASEGT. The CDR3 length is 14 residues. The V segment lost 6 bases and the J segment 5 bases; nucleotides outside the gene matches: 7. CDR3 protein: CASRPRDRETEAFF. CDR3 bases: TGTGCCAGCAGGCCCCGGGACAGGGAGACTGAAGCTTTCTTT.

In regard to this clone: The same CDR3 can be traced to other DNA sequences in this sample. This rearrangement joins TRBV19 to TRBJ1-1; D ambiguous. Germline CDR1 and CDR2: LNHDA and SQIVND (reference sequence). CDR3 length equals 14 residues. V was trimmed by 1 base and J by 0 bases, leaving 6 bases between them. The CDR3 DNA is TGTGCCAGTAGTATAGGATCTGTGAACACTGAAGCTTTCTTT. This translates into CASSIGSVNTEAFF.

The CDR3 nucleotides read TGTGCCAGCGGTGGGGGATCGAACACCGGGGAGCTGTTTTTT. It is translated as CASGGGSNTGELFF. The chain links TRBV7-3 to TRBJ2-2; TRBD1 or TRBD2 may be the D gene (5 bases each). Germline values: CDR1 SGHTA, CDR2 FQGTGA. Trimming removed 8 bases at V and 0 bases at J, with 10 bases between. The CDR3 totals 14 residues.

CDR3 residues: CASSRSGGNQETQYF. CDR3 bases: TGTGCCAGCAGCCGTAGCGGGGGGAACCAAGAGACCCAGTACTTC. The chain couples TRBV11-2 to TRBJ2-5, with 10 bases that match TRBD2. Germline V gene data show CDR1 as SGHAT and CDR2 as FQNNGV. The J segment lost 0 bases and the V segment lost 5 bases, leaving 3 bases of the junction unmatched. CDR3 length equals 15 residues.

The chain joins TRBV2 to TRBJ1-6; D gene ambiguous. Trimming removed 3 bases from V and 5 bases from J, with 11 bases in between. CDR3 length: 15 amino acids. Germline V gene lookup returns CDR1 SNHLY and CDR2 FYNNEI. The CDR3 here is CASSDGPRHNSPLHF. In nucleotides, the CDR3 is TGTGCCAGCAGTGATGGACCCAGGCATAATTCACCCCTCCACTTT.

V and J are TRBV4-1 and TRBJ1-2; D remains ambiguous. Germline V gene sequence: CDR1 MGHRA, CDR2 YSYEKL. V lost 0 bases and J 2 bases, leaving 7 bases between the germline ends. The CDR3 consists of 14 residues. CDR3 residues: CASSQDPGNYGYTF. In DNA, the CDR3 is TGCGCCAGCAGCCAAGATCCTGGGAACTATGGCTACACCTTC.